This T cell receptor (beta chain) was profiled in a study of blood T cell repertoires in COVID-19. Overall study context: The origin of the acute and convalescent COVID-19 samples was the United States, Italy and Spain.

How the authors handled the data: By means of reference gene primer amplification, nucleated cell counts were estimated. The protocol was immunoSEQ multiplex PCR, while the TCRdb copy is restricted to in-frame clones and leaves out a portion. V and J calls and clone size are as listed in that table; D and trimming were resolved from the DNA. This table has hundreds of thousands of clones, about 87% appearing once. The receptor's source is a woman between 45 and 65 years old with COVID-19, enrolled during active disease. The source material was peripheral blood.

CDR3 in DNA: TGTGCCAGCAGTTCTGGGGTAGGGGCCGCAGCTAACTATGGCTACACCTTC. Its protein product is CASSSGVGAAANYGYTF. This chain connects TRBV5-4 to TRBJ1-2, with D possibly TRBD1 on 5 matching bases. The CDR3 spans 17 residues. Germline V gene lookup returns CDR1 SGHNT and CDR2 YYREEE (reference sequence). V gave up 5 bases and J gave up 0 bases, with 20 bases separating them.